This is a list of T cell receptor beta chains from one sample in a study of shared clonotypes between healthy human individuals. Assay used: immunoSEQ multiplex PCR; TCRdb lists only in-frame clones, some missing. The table lists 600,000 to 750,000 clones, approximately 79% of them singletons, with 1.8% in the top ten. The sequencing sample was made of memory CD4+ T cells sorted from blood. The receptors shown here come from a woman between 25 and 40 years old in good health. Both conserved end residues are part of each CDR3. A D gene is named only where the DNA matches it firmly. For some rows the clone size is stated as once, few or many, or as a class when expanded; others skip it.

J: TRBJ2-7; D: TRBD2; size: once; V: TRBV18; CDR3: CASSPPGLAGSAGYEQYF; DNA: TGTGCCAGCTCACCCCCGGGACTAGCGGGTTCCGCAGGGTACGAGCAGTACTTC
J: TRBJ2-3; D: TRBD2; size: -; V: TRBV9; CDR3: CASSVSGREDTQYF; DNA: TGTGCCAGCAGCGTTAGCGGGAGAGAAGATACGCAGTATTTT
J: TRBJ2-4; D: TRBD2; size: -; V: TRBV2; CDR3: CASSIGLAGGALAKNIQYF; DNA: TGTGCCAGCAGTATCGGACTAGCGGGAGGGGCTCTAGCCAAAAACATTCAGTACTTC
J: TRBJ1-1; D: -; size: few; V: TRBV15; CDR3: CASAALMGTEAFF; DNA: TGTGCCAGCGCAGCACTTATGGGGACTGAAGCTTTCTTT
J: TRBJ1-3; D: -; size: -; V: TRBV7-9; CDR3: CASSLDGVVDTIYF; DNA: TGTGCCAGCAGCTTAGACGGGGTGGTCGACACCATATATTTT
J: TRBJ2-7; D: -; size: -; V: TRBV14; CDR3: CASSQDRSGSYEQYF; DNA: TGTGCCAGCAGCCAAGATAGGAGCGGCTCCTACGAGCAGTACTTC
J: TRBJ2-1; D: TRBD1; size: few; V: TRBV27; CDR3: CASSPGTVFNEQFF; DNA: TGTGCCAGCAGTCCTGGGACAGTATTCAATGAGCAGTTCTTC
J: TRBJ2-1; D: TRBD2; size: -; V: TRBV30; CDR3: CAWSVQLAGDNEQFF; DNA: TGTGCCTGGAGTGTACAGCTAGCGGGAGACAATGAGCAGTTCTTC
J: TRBJ2-6; D: -; size: -; V: TRBV5-1; CDR3: CASSLAWDGANVLTF; DNA: TGCGCCAGCAGCTTGGCTTGGGATGGGGCCAACGTCCTGACTTTC
J: TRBJ2-5; D: TRBD2; size: -; V: TRBV29-1; CDR3: CSARLAGVETQYF; DNA: TGCAGCGCGCGACTAGCGGGGGTAGAGACCCAGTACTTC
J: TRBJ2-6; D: -; size: -; V: TRBV10-1; CDR3: CASSDVFSGANVLTF; DNA: TGCGCCAGCAGTGATGTCTTCTCTGGGGCCAACGTCCTGACTTTC
J: TRBJ1-1; D: -; size: -; V: TRBV19; CDR3: CASSIGRVRTEAFF; DNA: TGTGCCAGTAGTATAGGCAGGGTACGAACTGAAGCTTTCTTT
J: TRBJ2-7; D: -; size: -; V: TRBV7-8; CDR3: CASSLRDYEQYF; DNA: TGTGCCAGCAGCCTCCGTGACTACGAGCAGTACTTC
J: TRBJ2-2; D: -; size: -; V: TRBV13; CDR3: CASSPVGITGELFF; DNA: TGTGCCAGCAGCCCCGTCGGGATCACCGGGGAGCTGTTTTTT
J: TRBJ1-2; D: TRBD1; size: -; V: TRBV7-2; CDR3: CASSPRGGLGYTF; DNA: TGTGCCAGCAGCCCCAGGGGGGGATTGGGCTACACCTTC
J: TRBJ2-3; D: -; size: -; V: TRBV7-3; CDR3: CASSLQGWGGSSTDTQYF; DNA: TGTGCCAGCAGCTTACAAGGTTGGGGCGGTTCTAGCACAGATACGCAGTATTTT
J: TRBJ2-2; D: TRBD1; size: -; V: TRBV30; CDR3: CAWSEDRVAGELFF; DNA: TGTGCCTGGAGCGAGGACAGGGTAGCCGGGGAGCTGTTTTTT
J: TRBJ1-1; D: TRBD1; size: -; V: TRBV6-1; CDR3: CASAWTGNTEAFF; DNA: TGTGCCAGTGCTTGGACAGGGAACACTGAAGCTTTCTTT
J: TRBJ2-7; D: TRBD2; size: -; V: TRBV7-9; CDR3: CASSSQEGGYEQYF; DNA: TGTGCCAGCAGCTCCCAGGAGGGAGGGTACGAGCAGTACTTC
J: TRBJ2-2; D: TRBD1; size: many; V: TRBV4-1; CDR3: CASSHPRGTGGTGELFF; DNA: TGCGCCAGCAGCCACCCCAGAGGCACAGGGGGCACCGGGGAGCTGTTTTTT
J: TRBJ2-3; D: TRBD1; size: few; V: TRBV19; CDR3: CASGTGSGDTQYF; DNA: TGTGCCAGCGGGACAGGGAGTGGCGATACGCAGTATTTT
J: TRBJ1-1; D: -; size: -; V: TRBV6-1; CDR3: CASSPQGGPYEAFF; DNA: TGTGCCAGCAGTCCACAGGGAGGGCCTTATGAAGCTTTCTTT
J: TRBJ2-7; D: -; size: -; V: TRBV5-1; CDR3: CASSGGASTDSYEQYF; DNA: TGCGCCAGCAGCGGGGGGGCGTCAACCGACTCCTACGAGCAGTACTTC
J: TRBJ2-5; D: -; size: many; V: TRBV5-1; CDR3: CASRIIGETQYF; DNA: TGCGCCAGCAGAATTATAGGGGAGACCCAGTACTTC
J: TRBJ1-1; D: -; size: -; V: TRBV18; CDR3: CASSPPSNTEAFF; DNA: TGTGCCAGCTCACCCCCGTCGAACACTGAAGCTTTCTTT
J: TRBJ1-3; D: -; size: -; V: TRBV23-1; CDR3: CASISLPSGNTIYF; DNA: TGCGCCAGCATCTCTCTCCCCTCTGGAAACACCATATATTTT
J: TRBJ1-5; D: TRBD1; size: few; V: TRBV29-1; CDR3: CSVEEPQGSSQHF; DNA: TGCAGCGTTGAAGAACCACAGGGGTCGTCCCAGCATTTT
J: TRBJ2-4; D: -; size: -; V: TRBV28; CDR3: CASSLVGEVAKNIQYF; DNA: TGTGCCAGCAGTTTGGTCGGGGAGGTGGCCAAAAACATTCAGTACTTC
J: TRBJ1-2; D: -; size: -; V: TRBV28; CDR3: CASRRTGFESGYTF; DNA: TGTGCCAGCAGAAGAACAGGGTTCGAATCTGGCTACACCTTC
J: TRBJ1-5; D: -; size: once; V: TRBV30; CDR3: CAWKGGNQPQHF; DNA: TGTGCCTGGAAGGGGGGCAATCAGCCCCAGCATTTT
J: TRBJ2-1; D: TRBD1; size: -; V: TRBV27; CDR3: CASRHPDRGLNEQFF; DNA: TGTGCCAGCAGGCACCCTGACAGGGGGCTCAATGAGCAGTTCTTC
J: TRBJ1-2; D: TRBD1; size: -; V: TRBV10-1; CDR3: CASSESQGAGDYGYTF; DNA: TGCGCCAGCAGTGAGTCGCAGGGGGCCGGCGACTATGGCTACACCTTC
J: TRBJ1-6; D: -; size: -; V: TRBV27; CDR3: CASRAGVASPLHF; DNA: TGTGCCAGCCGTGCAGGGGTGGCGTCACCCCTCCACTTT
J: TRBJ2-2; D: -; size: -; V: TRBV7-2; CDR3: CASSLGVRENTGELFF; DNA: TGTGCCAGCAGCTTAGGGGTCAGAGAAAACACCGGGGAGCTGTTTTTT
J: TRBJ2-1; D: -; size: few; V: TRBV18; CDR3: CASSPLGPQRTYNEQFF; DNA: TGTGCCAGCTCACCACTAGGCCCTCAGCGTACGTACAATGAGCAGTTCTTC
J: TRBJ2-5; D: -; size: once; V: TRBV18; CDR3: CASSPPRGAPEQETQYF; DNA: TGTGCCAGCTCACCCCCCAGAGGGGCTCCCGAACAAGAGACCCAGTACTTC
J: TRBJ2-5; D: -; size: -; V: TRBV7-9; CDR3: CASRPSAQETQYF; DNA: TGTGCCAGCAGACCTAGCGCGCAAGAGACCCAGTACTTC
J: TRBJ1-1; D: TRBD1; size: -; V: TRBV19; CDR3: CASTHPAGGTEAFF; DNA: TGTGCCAGTACCCACCCTGCAGGGGGCACTGAAGCTTTCTTT
J: TRBJ1-1; D: TRBD1; size: few; V: TRBV28; CDR3: CASRRQGLGAFF; DNA: TGTGCCAGCAGACGACAGGGCTTGGGGGCTTTCTTT
J: TRBJ1-2; D: -; size: -; V: TRBV9; CDR3: CASSAYSLPNYGYTF; DNA: TGTGCCAGCAGCGCTTACAGCCTACCTAACTATGGCTACACCTTC
J: TRBJ2-1; D: TRBD2; size: few; V: TRBV27; CDR3: CASSLWSGRGNEQFF; DNA: TGTGCCAGCAGTTTATGGAGCGGGAGGGGCAATGAGCAGTTCTTC
J: TRBJ2-1; D: -; size: few; V: TRBV2; CDR3: CASGLVNEQFF; DNA: TGTGCCAGCGGGCTAGTAAATGAGCAGTTCTTC
J: TRBJ1-1; D: TRBD1; size: -; V: TRBV5-4; CDR3: CASSLTGVGAFF; DNA: TGTGCCAGCAGCTTAACAGGGGTTGGAGCTTTCTTT
J: TRBJ1-1; D: TRBD1; size: -; V: TRBV28; CDR3: CASNPGGITEAFF; DNA: TGTGCCAGCAATCCAGGGGGCATCACTGAAGCTTTCTTT
J: TRBJ2-7; D: -; size: -; V: TRBV9; CDR3: CASSPSWAYEQYF; DNA: TGTGCCAGCAGCCCAAGCTGGGCCTACGAGCAGTACTTC